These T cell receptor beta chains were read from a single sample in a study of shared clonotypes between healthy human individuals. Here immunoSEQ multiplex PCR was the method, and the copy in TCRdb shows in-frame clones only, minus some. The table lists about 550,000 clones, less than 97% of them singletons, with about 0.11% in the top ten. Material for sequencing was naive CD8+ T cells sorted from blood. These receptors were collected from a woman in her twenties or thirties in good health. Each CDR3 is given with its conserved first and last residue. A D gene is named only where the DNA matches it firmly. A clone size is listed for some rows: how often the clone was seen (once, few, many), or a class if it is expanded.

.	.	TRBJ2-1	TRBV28	TGTGCCAGCAGTTTTAGGATAGACAATGAGCAGTTCTTC	CASSFRIDNEQFF
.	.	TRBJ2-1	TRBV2	TGTGCCAGCGGGTGGGGGGATGAGCAGTTCTTC	CASGWGDEQFF
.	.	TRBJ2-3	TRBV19	TGTGCCAGTGCTTCTCCGAGGGGAACAGATACGCAGTATTTT	CASASPRGTDTQYF
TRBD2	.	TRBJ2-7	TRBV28	TGTGCCAGCAGTAGACGGCGGGAGGGTCCCAACGAGCAGTACTTC	CASSRRREGPNEQYF
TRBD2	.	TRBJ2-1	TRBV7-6	TGTGCCAGCAGCTTAGCGGGGGGAGGACTAGCGGAGTACAATGAGCAGTTCTTC	CASSLAGGGLAEYNEQFF
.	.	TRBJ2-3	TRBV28	TGTGCCAGCAGTAAAACACGGGAGACGAGCACAGATACGCAGTATTTT	CASSKTRETSTDTQYF
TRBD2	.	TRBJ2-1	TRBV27	TGTGCCAGCAGTTCCTCTAGCGGGAGGTCCCGAAGGTACAATGAGCAGTTCTTC	CASSSSSGRSRRYNEQFF
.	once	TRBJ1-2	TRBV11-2	TGTGCCAGCAGCTTAGGCGGGACGGACTATGGCTACACCTTC	CASSLGGTDYGYTF
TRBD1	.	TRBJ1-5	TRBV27	TGTGCCAGCAGTTGGACAGGGGATAGCAATCAGCCCCAGCATTTT	CASSWTGDSNQPQHF
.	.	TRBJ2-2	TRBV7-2	TGTGCCAGCAGCCGTACTAGAAATTCGAACACCGGGGAGCTGTTTTTT	CASSRTRNSNTGELFF
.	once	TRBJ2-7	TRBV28	TGTGCCAGCAGTCCCCGAGTAGCGGCTAGCTACGAGCAGTACTTC	CASSPRVAASYEQYF
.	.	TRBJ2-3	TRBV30	TGTGCCTGGAGTAGTGATCGAGATACGCAGTATTTT	CAWSSDRDTQYF
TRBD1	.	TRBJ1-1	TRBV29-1	TGCAGCGTGGGACAGATGAACACTGAAGCTTTCTTT	CSVGQMNTEAFF
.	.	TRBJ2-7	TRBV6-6	TGTGCCAGCAGTTCCCGGACGAATTACGAGCAGTACTTC	CASSSRTNYEQYF
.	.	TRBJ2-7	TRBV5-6	TGTGCCAGCAGCTTCGGTCGCGGTGCCTACGAGCAGTACTTC	CASSFGRGAYEQYF